This TCR beta chain was recovered during a study of beta chain features in type 1 diabetes. All of the isolated RNA was reverse transcribed, so expressed TCRB transcripts were sequenced. Repertoires were generated with immunoSEQ multiplex PCR, while TCRdb's copy carries only in-frame clones and drops some. The sample records 130,000 or so clones, about a sixth being singletons. Each of the CD4+ naive, central memory, regulatory and stem cell-like memory populations was sorted via CD45RO/CCR7/CD25/CD127/CD95/CD27. V was clipped by 4 bases and J by 7 bases, with 16 bases between them. In germline, CDR1 is SNHLY, CDR2 FYNNEI. CDR3 size: 15 residues. This clone was counted between two and nine times. Its antigen remains unidentified. Whole-study findings and limits: High TCR expression in some cells could lead to their over-representation in cDNA sequencing. Patients' naive, central memory and regulatory TCRB repertoires appeared more alike than those of healthy donors. All four CD4+ subsets from Type 1 diabetes patients carried moderately but significantly shorter TCRB CDR3s.

The chain recombines TRBV2 with TRBJ1-4; D might be TRBD1 (5 bases). The sequenced sample was central memory CD4+ T cells from blood. The receptor was isolated from a man aged 25-45 years with type 1 diabetes. This chain's CDR3 is CASSVQGAGSEKLFF. The CDR3 region has the DNA TGTGCCAGCAGTGTTCAGGGAGCAGGGAGTGAAAAACTGTTTTTT.